The entry below describes one TCR beta chain. Its antigen is as yet unknown. These data are taken from a study of siplizumab effects on memory and regulatory T cells. Study observations and caveats: With siplizumab, mappable alloreactive CD4+ clones averaged 68.8% Treg-derived, versus less than 35% in controls. Naive T cells were seemingly more diverse than memory cells, and major contributions to the alloresponse seemed to be made by them. Roughly 75-97% of proliferating CD4+ or CD8+ clones lacked an assignable naive or memory phenotype.

Assays captured 75,000 to 100,000 TCR templates per sample. Some clones are missing from TCRdb's copy, which holds only in-frame ones; the method was immunoSEQ multiplex PCR. The sample records approximately 94,000 clones, about 91% being singletons. This receptor was taken from a human donor in good health. The material sequenced was CD4+ T cells sorted from blood.

This chain's CDR3 is CASSVTAGETQYF. In DNA form, the CDR3 reads TGCGCCAGCAGCGTTACCGCTGGAGAGACCCAGTACTTC. V usage is TRBV4-1 and J usage is TRBJ2-5; no definite D call. Germline V gives CDR1 MGHRA, CDR2 YSYEKL. V was pared by 5 bases and J by 4 bases, with 11 bases between. The length of the CDR3 is 13 residues.